Included here is one T cell receptor (beta chain) sequence, with context. Its antigen is undetermined. Vbeta (60) and Jbeta (13) primers were used in the PCR. Method: immunoSEQ multiplex PCR; TCRdb's copy keeps in-frame clones and lacks some. There are some 150,000 clones in the sample; 70% to 80% occur only once, and 3% to 4% lies in the top ten. This sample was taken from a study of cytomegalovirus exposure and HLA in healthy donors. Study-level background: The Caucasian-associated ancestry cluster contained more than 75% of the roughly 400 genotyped donors.

The junction had 6 bases not matched to a gene; V was cut back by 6 bases and J by 2 bases. CDR1 is SGHRS, CDR2 YFSETQ, per germline. The CDR3 is 14 residues long. General observations from the study: Among immune exposure information, only CMV serostatus was available. Reports state that TCR beta sequences accurately predicted most subjects' HLA-A and HLA-B alleles.

Input material: PBMCs. This rearrangement joins TRBV5-1 to TRBJ2-5; 8 bases map to TRBD1. This receptor was obtained from a human donor in good health. CDR3 region: CASTDRGYQETQYF. CDR3 nucleotide sequence: TGCGCCAGCACTGACAGGGGCTATCAAGAGACCCAGTACTTC.